This T cell receptor (beta chain) was captured by sequencing in a study of breast tumors, draining lymph nodes, adjacent tissues. One entry per CDR3 protein, called by TCRdb with MiXCR from the multiplex PCR reads. Of 200,000 to 300,000 distinct CDR3 sequences detected, 30% to 35% appear once; the ten largest clones hold under 1.2%. With regard to this clonotype: Its antigen remains unknown. A much larger clone lies a single base off, so this may be a read error.

General study results and limits: Findings are consistent with lymph node origin and intratumoral expansion of most tumor T cells. Luminal-like breast cancer showed significantly greater tumor-nontumor repertoire similarity than basal-like breast cancer did.

Unmatched junction bases numbered 9, after V lost 2 bases and J lost 1 base. Germline values: CDR1 SGDLS, CDR2 YYNGEE. This CDR3 has 16 residues. Samples came from axillary lymph nodes draining the breast cancer. Sequencing was carried out using axillary lymph node tissue. This clonotype originated in a female donor with breast cancer. Some clones in this sample may be carry-over from other donors' samples. The chain recombines TRBV9 with TRBJ2-7, with 7 bases that match TRBD2. The DNA for the CDR3 is TGTGCCAGCAGCGTCGGGATTAGCGGGTATTCCTACGAGCAGTACTTC. It codes for CASSVGISGYSYEQYF. The full variable domain, with the rest looked up from reference TRBV9 and TRBJ2-7, is DSGVTQTPKHLITATGQRVTLRCSPRSGDLSVYWYQQSLDQGLQFLIQYYNGEERAKGNILERFSAQQFPDLHSELNLSSLELGDSALYFCASSVGISGYSYEQYFGPGTRLTVT.